The 15 T cell receptor beta chains below all came from one sample that was sequenced in a study of T cells in Graves' hyperthyroidism and ophthalmopathy. Researchers amplified the TCR beta CDR3 regions from RNA transcripts. The HTBI set primed first-round TCR CDR3 RT-PCR. TCRdb redid the calling of the multiplex PCR reads with MiXCR, one entry per CDR3 protein. The repertoire holds about 570,000 distinct CDR3 sequences, with around 46% as singletons. The sample was peripheral blood or thyroid tissue (not recorded which). These receptors were obtained from an adult woman with Graves' disease, either hyperthyroidism or ophthalmopathy (not recorded which).

CDR3 in amino acids: CASSFARGLSGNTIYF. The CDR3 DNA follows: TGTGCCAGCAGCTTTGCCAGGGGGCTTTCTGGAAACACCATATATTTT. V gene TRBV7-9 combines with J gene TRBJ1-3; 8 bases match TRBD1. This CDR3 has 16 amino acids. The germline V gene encodes CDR1 SEHNR and CDR2 FQNEAQ (reference sequence). V lost 3 bases and J lost 1; bases outside the gene matches: 5.

In its sample, this clonotype was seen many times. The chain links TRBV20-1 to TRBJ1-1; tentative D call: TRBD1 (6 bases). Germline V CDR1 and CDR2: DFQATT, SNEGSKA (reference sequence). The V gene lost 6 bases and the J gene lost 7 bases, with 12 bases spanning the gap. This CDR3 spans 11 amino acids. The CDR3 DNA reads as TGCAGTGCCCTCGACAGGAATGAAGCTTTCTTT. It specifies CSALDRNEAFF.

This clonotype was seen at least ten times. This chain joins TRBV9 and TRBJ2-7, with D unclear. The CDR3 sequence is 14 residues long. The germline gives CDR1 SGDLS, CDR2 YYNGEE. V dropped 3 bases and J dropped 1 base, with 11 bases sitting between them. CDR3 loop: CASSETDGSYEQYF. Here the CDR3 DNA reads TGTGCCAGCAGCGAGACGGACGGATCCTACGAGCAGTACTTC.

This chain uses TRBV6-5 with TRBJ2-5; maybe TRBD1 (6 bases). Trimming took off 5 bases at V and 9 bases at J, with 22 bases between the two ends. Germline CDR1 MNHEY, CDR2 SVGAGI. The CDR3 length is 15 residues. For the CDR3, the DNA is TGTGCCAGCAGTGAAGCGGTTTGGGGGCTTTCGTCCCAGTACTTC. This translates into CASSEAVWGLSSQYF.

In its sample, this clonotype was seen many times. The chain couples TRBV7-8 to TRBJ1-1, with D possibly being TRBD1 (6 bases). This CDR3 contains 15 residues. Germline-derived CDR1 and CDR2 are SGHVS and FQNEAQ. V shed 5 bases and J shed 3 bases, with 16 bases lying between them. CDR3 in DNA: TGTGCCAGCAGCCCAGGGGCCGGTACTTACACTGAAGCTTTCTTT. Translated: CASSPGAGTYTEAFF. Looking up the rest from reference TRBV7-8 and TRBJ1-1 gives the full variable domain: GAGVSQSPRYKVAKRGQDVALRCDPISGHVSLFWYQQALGQGPEFLTYFQNEAQLDKSGLPSDRFFAERPEGSVSTLKIQRTQQEDSAVYLCASSPGAGTYTEAFFGQGTRLTVV.

This clonotype was counted between two and nine times. The chain is built from TRBV19 and TRBJ1-5; 7 bases are a match to TRBD1. The CDR3 covers 15 residues. CDR1 is LNHDA, CDR2 SQIVND, per germline (reference sequence). V lost 5 bases to trimming and J lost 7 bases; unmatched junction nucleotides: 11. The CDR3 loop is CASSFGTERGQPQHF. The CDR3 DNA reads as TGTGCCAGTAGTTTCGGGACAGAGCGGGGACAGCCCCAGCATTTT.

In this sample, this clonotype turned up many times. The V gene is TRBV20-1, the J gene TRBJ2-5; the D gene is possibly TRBD2 (5 bases). The V gene lost 6 bases and the J gene lost 0 bases, with 20 bases spanning the gap. The germline V gene has CDR1 DFQATT and CDR2 SNEGSKA (reference sequence). CDR3 length: 16 amino acids. CDR3: CSAPKESGWYQETQYF. Here the CDR3 DNA reads TGCAGTGCCCCCAAGGAGAGCGGTTGGTACCAAGAGACCCAGTACTTC.

This clonotype was seen many times. This sequence joins TRBV10-3 and TRBJ2-5; weak D call: TRBD2 (6 bases). V gave up 3 bases and J gave up 7 bases, with 15 bases separating them. The CDR3 consists of 14 residues. Germline values: CDR1 ENHRY, CDR2 SYGVKD. CDR3 DNA sequence: TGTGCCATCAGTGATACGGGACTCCAGGGGACCCAGTACTTC. Its translation: CAISDTGLQGTQYF.

This clonotype was recorded many times. In DNA form, the CDR3 reads TGTGCCAGCAGTTTTACAGGGGTGCGCCAGCCCCAGCATTTT. Translated: CASSFTGVRQPQHF. The chain employs TRBV11-2 and TRBJ1-5; TRBD1 agrees at 7 bases. The germline V gene has CDR1 SGHAT and CDR2 FQNNGV. The V gene end was trimmed by 6 bases and the J gene end by 7 bases; junction bases not matched to a gene: 9. The CDR3 contains 14 residues.

The rearrangement joins TRBV2 to TRBJ1-1; D is unclear. Deletions cut 4 bases from V and 5 bases from J, with 11 bases between. CDR3 length: 13 residues. Germline CDR1 SNHLY, CDR2 FYNNEI. CDR3 sequence (DNA): TGTGCCAGCAGTGGGCCCCGGTGGACTGAAGCTTTCTTT. Protein product: CASSGPRWTEAFF.

With regard to this clonotype: Given the absence of the conserved phenylalanine or tryptophan at the CDR3 end, a read error is likely. The rearrangement links TRBV12-3 or TRBV12-4 to TRBJ2-5; D gene uncertain. Between the trimmed V and J ends, which lost 3 bases and 6 bases, there was a span of 11 bases. The CDR3 runs 13 residues. The CDR3 DNA follows: TGTGCCAGCAGTTTTAACGTGTGGCAGACCCAGTACCTC. It specifies CASSFNVWQTQYL.

This clonotype was observed many times. V is TRBV19 and J is TRBJ1-1; TRBD1 agrees at 8 bases. The junction had 8 bases not matched to a gene; V was cut back by 5 bases and J by 0 bases. This CDR3 contains 16 residues. CDR1 is LNHDA, CDR2 SQIVND, per germline (reference sequence). In DNA form, the CDR3 reads TGTGCCAGTAGTCACAGACAGGGGATGATGAACACTGAAGCTTTCTTT. This codes for CASSHRQGMMNTEAFF.

This sequence joins TRBV6-6 and TRBJ2-3; 13 bases line up with TRBD2. The CDR3 totals 16 residues. Germline CDR1 and CDR2: MNHNY and SVGAGI (reference sequence). The V segment lost 5 bases and the J segment 7 bases; nucleotides outside the gene matches: 9. In nucleotides, the CDR3 is TGTGCCAGCAGTCTCCGGACTAGCGGGAGAGGGTATACGCAGTATTTT. Its translation: CASSLRTSGRGYTQYF.

This clonotype was observed at least ten times. The chain has TRBV5-1 and TRBJ2-2; the D gene is possibly TRBD1 (6 bases). The germline CDR1 and CDR2 sequences are SGHRS and YFSETQ. The CDR3 covers 13 residues. V was clipped by 4 bases and J by 8 bases, with 12 bases between them. The CDR3 protein is CASSVTGPGELFF. In nucleotides, the CDR3 is TGCGCCAGCAGCGTGACAGGTCCGGGGGAGCTGTTTTTT.

In its sample, this clonotype was seen many times. The gene calls are TRBV10-3 and TRBJ2-7; TRBD1 matches 10 bases. Germline CDR1 is ENHRY and CDR2 is SYGVKD. The CDR3 contains 18 residues. J was trimmed by 3 bases and V by 6 bases; bases with no gene match: 17. The CDR3 DNA follows: TGTGCCATCAGCGACGCAGAGTTCCCGGGACAGGGGTTCTACGAGCAGTACTTC. Encoded protein: CAISDAEFPGQGFYEQYF.